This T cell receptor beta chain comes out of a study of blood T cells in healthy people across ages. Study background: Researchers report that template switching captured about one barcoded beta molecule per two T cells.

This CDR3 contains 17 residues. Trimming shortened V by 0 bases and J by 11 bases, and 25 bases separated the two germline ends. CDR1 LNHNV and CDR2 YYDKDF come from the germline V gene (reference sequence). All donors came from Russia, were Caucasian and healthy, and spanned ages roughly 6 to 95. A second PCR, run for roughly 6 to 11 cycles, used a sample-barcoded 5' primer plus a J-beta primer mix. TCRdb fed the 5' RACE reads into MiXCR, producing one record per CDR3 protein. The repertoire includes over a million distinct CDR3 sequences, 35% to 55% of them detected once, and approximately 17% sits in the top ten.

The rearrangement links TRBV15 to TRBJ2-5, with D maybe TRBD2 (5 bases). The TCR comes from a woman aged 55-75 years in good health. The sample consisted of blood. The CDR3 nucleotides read TGTGCCACCAGCAGAGATAGTCAAAGCGGTTACCACAATGAGCAGTACTTC. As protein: CATSRDSQSGYHNEQYF.